Sequencing of this TCR beta chain was carried out in a study of T cell responses to AZD1222 COVID-19 vaccine. At the level of the study: The study pooled second doses at about 4 or about 12 weeks. Study-level findings and limits: Increases in Spike-specific TCR breadth and depth were seen after two AZD1222 doses. Repertoire collection took place solely once the T cell response had peaked.

Worth noting for this clone: Its target is not known.

Germline-derived CDR1 and CDR2 are MNHEY and SVGAGI. The V and J ends lost 5 bases and 8 bases respectively, with 9 bases between them. The CDR3 has 11 amino acids. TCRdb's copy holds only in-frame clones and misses some; the assay was immunoSEQ multiplex PCR. In the table there are roughly 140,000 clones, 85% to 95% of which are singletons. V gene TRBV6-5 combines with J gene TRBJ1-1, with D perhaps TRBD1 (5 bases). Material: peripheral blood, obtained on day 0 of AZD1222 vaccination. This clonotype was obtained from an adult in good health. This CDR3 is CASSKAGEAFF. CDR3 nucleotides: TGTGCCAGCAGTAAGGCAGGGGAAGCTTTCTTT.